Listed here are 23 T cell receptor beta chains from one sample, sequenced in a study of control samples from healthy donors and cancer patients. Produced via immunoSEQ multiplex PCR; TCRdb's table is partial and in-frame only. The sample carries around 100,000 clones, 92% recorded once. The sample comprised blood. The source is a human donor in good health. The donor label of this sample is uncertain.

The chain employs TRBV18 and TRBJ1-1; unclear D gene. The CDR3 totals 14 residues. V shed 1 base and J shed 2 bases, with 8 bases lying between them. The V gene's germline CDR1 is KGHSH and CDR2 LQKENI. The CDR3 bases are TGTGCCAGCTCACCACAAGGGATAAACACTGAAGCTTTCTTT. Translation gives CASSPQGINTEAFF.

The rearrangement links TRBV28 to TRBJ1-2; 10 bases fit TRBD1. There are 16 residues in the CDR3. With V trimmed by 5 bases and J by 6 bases, 12 bases remained unmatched. Germline-derived CDR1 and CDR2 are MDHEN and SYDVKM. CDR3 in DNA: TGTGCCAGCAGTGTGAAAGTCCAGGGGACAGGGGATGGCTACACCTTC. Its protein is CASSVKVQGTGDGYTF.

The chain links TRBV29-1 to TRBJ2-5, with D unclear. CDR1 and CDR2 from the germline V gene are SQVTM and ANQGSEA. V was trimmed by 4 bases and J by 2 bases, leaving 8 bases between them. CDR3 size: 12 residues. CDR3 in DNA: TGCAGCGTTGCGGCAGGACAAGAGACCCAGTACTTC. Encoded protein: CSVAAGQETQYF.

This sequence joins TRBV4-1 and TRBJ1-1; no reliable D call. Germline V gene sequence: CDR1 MGHRA, CDR2 YSYEKL. The ends were cut back, 1 base at V and 1 base at J, with 7 bases in the middle. CDR3 length equals 14 residues. The CDR3 nucleotides are TGCGCCAGCAGCCAAGGGAGACGGAACACTGAAGCTTTCTTT. Its protein product is CASSQGRRNTEAFF.

Regarding this clone: Compared with germline, one end of the junction differs, possibly owing to a read error. CDR3 nucleotides: TGTGCCTGCTCACCCGGGCAGGGGCTTAACTACGAGCAGTACTTC. As protein: CACSPGQGLNYEQYF. The chain carries TRBV18 and TRBJ2-7, with D possibly TRBD1 on 6 matching bases. CDR3 length equals 15 residues. CDR1 and CDR2 from the germline V gene are KGHSH and LQKENI.

The J gene is TRBJ1-1, the V gene TRBV6-2 or TRBV6-3; D possibly corresponds to TRBD1 (5 bases). Germline CDR1 MNHEY, CDR2 SVGEGT. The CDR3 runs 15 residues. V shed 0 bases and J shed 5 bases, with 13 bases lying between them. CDR3 DNA: TGTGCCAGCAGTTACTCACTACCCCAGGGAACTGAAGCTTTCTTT. Translation gives CASSYSLPQGTEAFF.

The genes are TRBV11-2 and TRBJ1-4; weak D call: TRBD1 (6 bases). The CDR3 covers 16 residues. Germline CDR1 and CDR2: SGHAT and FQNNGV. The germline V and J ends were trimmed by 1 base and 2 bases, with 11 bases remaining between them. The CDR3 sequence: CASSLVGGNTNEKLFF. The DNA of the CDR3 is TGTGCCAGCAGCTTAGTGGGGGGCAACACTAATGAAAAACTGTTTTTT.

The V and J genes are TRBV9 and TRBJ2-1, with D possibly being TRBD1 (5 bases). The length of the CDR3 is 12 residues. Germline V gene lookup returns CDR1 SGDLS and CDR2 YYNGEE. The V gene lost 4 bases and the J gene lost 9 bases, with 11 bases spanning the gap. The CDR3 nucleotides read TGTGCCAGCAGCATTGGGGCAGGTGAGCAGTTCTTC. This sequence encodes CASSIGAGEQFF.

The V and J genes are TRBV4-1 and TRBJ2-7, with D perhaps TRBD2 (5 bases). The CDR3 has 15 amino acids. Germline-derived CDR1 and CDR2 are MGHRA and YSYEKL. Trimming left V 1 base short and J 1 base short, with 11 bases between. CDR3 amino acids: CASSQGTFPSYEQYF. CDR3 DNA: TGCGCCAGCAGCCAAGGGACTTTTCCGTCCTACGAGCAGTACTTC.

V gene TRBV5-5 combines with J gene TRBJ2-3, with D uncertain. The V and J ends lost 2 bases and 4 bases respectively, with 20 bases between them. CDR1 and CDR2 from the germline V gene are SGHKS and YYEKEE (reference sequence). This CDR3 comprises 17 residues. CDR3 residues: CASSLRHLGSRADTQYF. The CDR3, as DNA: TGTGCCAGCAGCTTACGTCACTTAGGGTCACGGGCAGATACGCAGTATTTT.

The sample holds one count of this clone. The chain employs TRBV19 and TRBJ2-1; no firm D call. The ends were cut back, 6 bases at V and 7 bases at J, with 10 bases in the middle. Germline values: CDR1 LNHDA, CDR2 SQIVND (reference sequence). The CDR3 contains 12 residues. CDR3 region: CASSVPRNEQFF. In nucleotides, the CDR3 is TGTGCCAGTAGCGTCCCTAGAAATGAGCAGTTCTTC.

This clone was seen a single time. The chain carries TRBV27 and TRBJ2-2; D gene ambiguous. The length of the CDR3 is 14 residues. Germline V gene data show CDR1 as MNHEY and CDR2 as SMNVEV (reference sequence). V lost 0 bases to trimming and J lost 2 bases, with 4 bases between them. The CDR3 sequence: CASSLSRNTGELFF. The CDR3 coding sequence is TGTGCCAGCAGTTTATCCCGAAACACCGGGGAGCTGTTTTTT.

The chain combines TRBV5-1 with TRBJ2-7; TRBD1 matches 7 bases. The CDR3 sequence is 13 residues long. The germline V gene encodes CDR1 SGHRS and CDR2 YFSETQ. V lost 6 bases to trimming and J lost 0 bases; unmatched junction nucleotides: 3. This CDR3 reads CASTTGISYEQYF. For the CDR3, the DNA is TGCGCCAGCACGACAGGGATCTCCTACGAGCAGTACTTC.

The genes are TRBV27 and TRBJ1-4; D uncertain. V shed 2 bases and J shed 7 bases, with 2 bases lying between them. The germline gives CDR1 MNHEY, CDR2 SMNVEV (reference sequence). The CDR3 consists of 11 residues. The chain's CDR3 is CASSLGEKLFF. The CDR3 DNA follows: TGTGCCAGCAGTTTAGGTGAAAAACTGTTTTTT. The variable domain in full, with the rest retrieved from reference TRBV27 and TRBJ1-4, is EAQVTQNPRYLITVTGKKLTVTCSQNMNHEYMSWYRQDPGLGLRQIYYSMNVEVTDKGDVPEGYKVSRKEKRNFPLILESPSPNQTSLYFCASSLGEKLFFGSGTQLSVL.

V is TRBV28 and J is TRBJ2-2; D possibly corresponds to TRBD1 (5 bases). This CDR3 region has 15 residues. The germline V gene encodes CDR1 MDHEN and CDR2 SYDVKM. Trimming removed 2 bases from V and 8 bases from J, with 15 bases in between. CDR3 sequence (DNA): TGTGCCAGCAGTTTAAGGGCTAGGGGTACTGGGGAGCTGTTTTTT. Its translation: CASSLRARGTGELFF.

V gene TRBV5-1 combines with J gene TRBJ1-3; 7 bases match TRBD1. This CDR3 comprises 15 residues. Trimming took 4 bases from V and 0 from J; bases not matched to a gene: 4. The V gene's germline CDR1 is SGHRS and CDR2 YFSETQ. CDR3 protein: CASSRGQPSGNTIYF. For the CDR3, the DNA is TGCGCCAGCAGCAGGGGACAGCCCTCTGGAAACACCATATATTTT.

The chain recombines TRBV24-1 with TRBJ1-2; the match to TRBD1 covers 7 bases. Trimming removed 4 bases from V and 6 bases from J; junction bases left unmatched: 4. Germline lookup yields CDR1 KGHDR and CDR2 SFDVKD. The CDR3 runs to 13 residues. This CDR3 is CATSDRQGHGYTF. The CDR3 nucleotides read TGTGCCACCAGTGACCGACAGGGCCATGGCTACACCTTC.

The V call is TRBV6-1, the J call TRBJ2-7; D is perhaps TRBD2 (5 bases). V was trimmed by 3 bases and J by 0 bases, leaving 12 bases between them. Germline V lookup: CDR1 MNHNS, CDR2 SASEGT. The CDR3 contains 15 residues. The CDR3 loop reads CASSEEDGLSYEQYF. Written as DNA, the CDR3 is TGTGCCAGCAGTGAGGAGGACGGACTCTCCTACGAGCAGTACTTC.

The J gene is TRBJ2-2, the V gene TRBV28; D gene unclear. V lost 1 base to trimming and J lost 3 bases, with 0 bases between them. Germline loops: CDR1 MDHEN, CDR2 SYDVKM. The CDR3 totals 12 residues. The chain's CDR3 is CASSLYTGELFF. The CDR3 DNA sequence: TGTGCCAGCAGTTTATACACCGGGGAGCTGTTTTTT.

The chain recombines TRBV18 with TRBJ1-2; TRBD1 is a possible D gene (5 bases). Germline CDR1 and CDR2: KGHSH and LQKENI. Trimming pared 4 bases from V and 8 bases from J, leaving 14 bases between. The CDR3 runs to 13 residues. The CDR3 region is CASSRRDLGGYTF. The CDR3 bases are TGTGCCAGCTCACGGAGGGACCTCGGGGGCTACACCTTC.

The V and J genes are TRBV19 and TRBJ1-6; the D is unclear. Trimming removed 5 bases at V and 8 bases at J, with 13 bases between. CDR3 length: 14 amino acids. Germline lookup yields CDR1 LNHDA and CDR2 SQIVND (reference sequence). CDR3 nucleotides: TGTGCCAGTAGTCTCTTTGGGCTCGATTCACCCCTCCACTTT. This codes for CASSLFGLDSPLHF.

The V call is TRBV6-1, the J call TRBJ1-1; D is possibly TRBD1 (5 bases). The V and J ends lost 1 base and 4 bases respectively, with 13 bases between them. Germline CDR1 is MNHNS and CDR2 is SASEGT. The CDR3 covers 15 residues. CDR3 sequence reads: CASSEEGLLGTEAFF. For the CDR3, the DNA is TGTGCCAGCAGTGAAGAGGGGTTATTGGGCACTGAAGCTTTCTTT.

The chain uses TRBV28 and TRBJ1-2; 7 bases agree with TRBD1. Losses at the gene ends were 2 bases for V and 4 bases for J; bases not matched to a gene: 1. CDR1 is MDHEN and CDR2 is SYDVKM in the germline V gene. The CDR3 runs 13 residues. The CDR3 DNA reads TGTGCCAGCAGTTTACAGGGGGGCTATGGCTACACCTTC. This translates into CASSLQGGYGYTF.